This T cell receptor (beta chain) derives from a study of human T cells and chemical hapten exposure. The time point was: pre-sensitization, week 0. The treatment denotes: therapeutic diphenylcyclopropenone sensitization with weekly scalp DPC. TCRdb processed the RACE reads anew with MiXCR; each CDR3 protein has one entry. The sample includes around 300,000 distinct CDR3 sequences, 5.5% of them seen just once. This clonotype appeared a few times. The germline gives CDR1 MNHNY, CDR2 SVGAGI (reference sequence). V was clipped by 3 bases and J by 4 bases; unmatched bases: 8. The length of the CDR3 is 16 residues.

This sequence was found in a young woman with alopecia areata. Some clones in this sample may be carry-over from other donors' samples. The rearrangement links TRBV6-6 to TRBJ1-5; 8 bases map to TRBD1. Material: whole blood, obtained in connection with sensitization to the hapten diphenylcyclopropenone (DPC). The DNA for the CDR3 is TGTGCCAGCAGTTATAAAGGACAGGGACCTAATCAGCCCCAGCATTTT. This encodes CASSYKGQGPNQPQHF.